This T cell receptor (beta chain) is from a study of CXCR3-negative and CXCR3-positive naive CD8 T cells. Notes on the study in general: TRBV-TRBJ usage was similar across naive CXCR3 subsets but distinct in memory cells. CXCR3-positive naive cells had TRB CDR3s that were more hydrophobic than CXCR3-negative naive cells had.

The method, 5' RACE with UMI labels, was used to prepare the TRB cDNA libraries. TCRdb derives one entry per CDR3 protein from the 5' RACE reads, leaving out DNA. The sample includes about 7,700 distinct CDR3 sequences. Germline V gene data show CDR1 as SQVTM and CDR2 as ANQGSEA. The CDR3 totals 14 residues. Regarding this clonotype: As yet, its antigen is unknown.

Material: naive CXCR3+ CD8+ T cells from blood. Subset meaning: CD45RO-CCR7+CD27+CD95- naive CD8+ T cells expressing CXCR3 (TNR3+). This chain connects TRBV29-1 to TRBJ2-7; TCRdb lists TRBD2, though no DNA is available to test this call. This clonotype was sampled from a human donor in good health. Some clones in this sample may be carry-over from other donors' samples. The CDR3 protein is CSARLAGGAYEQYF.